This entry features one T cell receptor (beta chain) sequence. The data stem from a study of OX40 agonist ivuxolimab in advanced cancers. Using immunoSEQ multiplex PCR, the repertoire was profiled, and TCRdb retains in-frame clones only, with some absent. Among around 100,000 clones listed, approximately 90% were seen once. The CDR3 is 17 residues long. Trimming cost V 3 bases and J 2 bases; bases outside gene matches: 8. Germline CDR1 SGHTA, CDR2 FQGTGA. The sequences come from CD4+ or CD8+ T cells sorted from blood, collected in a trial of the OX40 agonist ivuxolimab. This TCR derives from an adult with an advanced solid tumor such as melanoma, head and neck, liver or kidney cancer. The chain joins TRBV7-3 to TRBJ2-7; TRBD1 matches at 12 bases. The CDR3 here is CASSFTGQGAFPYEQYF. CDR3 DNA sequence: TGTGCCAGCAGCTTTACGGGACAGGGGGCTTTTCCCTACGAGCAGTACTTC.